This T cell receptor beta chain was documented in a study of blood T cell repertoires in COVID-19. Whole-study context: The United States, Italy and Spain provided the acute and convalescent COVID-19 samples.

Measured with immunoSEQ multiplex PCR; TCRdb has only the in-frame clones, and not every one. The sample records a few hundred thousand clones, roughly 88% being singletons. The sample consisted of peripheral blood. The sequence was obtained from a woman in her sixties or seventies with COVID-19, enrolled during active disease.

The CDR3 reads CAWSVLGGSSTDTQYF. CDR3 in DNA: TGTGCCTGGAGTGTACTTGGCGGGAGTTCTACAGATACGCAGTATTTT. V usage is TRBV30 and J usage is TRBJ2-3, with 7 bases aligning to TRBD2. V was clipped by 0 bases and J by 3 bases; unmatched bases: 9. The CDR3 length is 16 residues. CDR1 and CDR2 from the germline V gene are GTSNPN and SVGIG (reference sequence).